These 7 T cell receptor beta chains came from one sample sequenced in a study of T cell repertoires in cytomegalovirus infection. No antigen has been identified for these receptors. TCRdb recomputed calls from the reads with MiXCR, one row per CDR3 protein. The repertoire includes some 800,000 distinct CDR3 sequences, approximately 30% of them detected once, and 9.5% to 15% sits in the top ten. The sequencing used cultured CD8+ T cells from PBMCs, collected from culture after CMV antigen stimulation. The receptors were sampled from a human donor in good health (CMV status not recorded). Some clones in this sample may be carry-over from other donors' samples.

The gene calls are TRBV4-1 and TRBJ1-2; no clear D gene. The CDR3 runs to 16 residues. Germline V lookup: CDR1 MGHRA, CDR2 YSYEKL. V lost 0 bases to trimming and J lost 8 bases, with 19 bases between them. The CDR3 DNA follows: TGCGCCAGCAGCCAAGACCCGATCGGACCGGTGGACGGCTACACCTTC. Translation gives CASSQDPIGPVDGYTF.

There are a few counts of this clonotype. The chain carries TRBV4-1 and TRBJ1-5, with D perhaps matching TRBD1 (6 bases). Germline V gives CDR1 MGHRA, CDR2 YSYEKL. The CDR3 is made up of 14 amino acids. V gave up 5 bases and J gave up 7 bases, with 15 bases separating them. Here the CDR3 DNA reads TGCGCCAGCAGCAAAGGGGGGGTCGAGCAGCCCCAGCATTTT. Its protein is CASSKGGVEQPQHF.

As concerns this clonotype: Just one base apart from a much larger clone, this may be a read error. Here the CDR3 omits its conserved ending phenylalanine or tryptophan, so a read error is the likely source. The chain combines TRBV6-5 with TRBJ1-1; D unresolved. This CDR3 has 13 amino acids. Trimming took 0 bases from V and 5 from J, leaving 7 bases between them. CDR1 and CDR2 (germline): MNHEY, SVGAGI. In nucleotides, the CDR3 is TGTGCCAGCAGTTACTCTGGAGGGACTGAAGCTTTCTCT. This encodes CASSYSGGTEAFS.

A single count supports this clonotype. This sequence joins TRBV4-3 and TRBJ2-2; 10 bases map to TRBD1. The germline CDR1 and CDR2 sequences are LGHNA and YSLEER. The CDR3 length is 15 residues. V lost 3 bases, J lost 5 bases, and 3 bases stayed unmatched. Here the CDR3 reads CASSHRTGGTGELFF. In DNA form, the CDR3 reads TGCGCCAGCAGCCATCGGACAGGGGGAACCGGGGAGCTGTTTTTT.

This clonotype showed up just a few times. This chain connects TRBV6-6 to TRBJ2-7, with TRBD2 as a possible D gene (6 bases). This CDR3 spans 13 amino acids. Looked up from germline, CDR1 is MNHNY and CDR2 is SVGAGI (reference sequence). Between the trimmed V and J ends, which lost 9 bases and 1 base, there was a span of 13 bases. The CDR3 spells CASAAGPSYEQYV. The DNA of the CDR3 is TGTGCCAGTGCGGCGGGGCCGTCCTACGAGCAGTACGTC.

Only a few counts were recorded for this clonotype. The chain couples TRBV27 to TRBJ2-7; D is ambiguous. The V gene lost 9 bases and the J gene lost 5 bases, with 8 bases spanning the gap. Germline CDR1 MNHEY, CDR2 SMNVEV (reference sequence). The CDR3 length is 10 residues. The CDR3 sequence is CASGPHEQYF. CDR3 nucleotides: TGTGCCAGTGGACCCCACGAGCAGTACTTC.

The V and J genes are TRBV6-1 and TRBJ2-7; no firm D call. V dropped 2 bases and J dropped 0 bases, with 11 bases sitting between them. CDR3 length: 15 residues. Germline V lookup: CDR1 MNHNS, CDR2 SASEGT. Here the CDR3 DNA reads TGTGCCAGCAGTGAACGGGCGTATAGCTCCTACGAGCAGTACGTC. Amino acid sequence: CASSERAYSSYEQYV.